This T cell receptor (beta chain) derives from a study of blood T cell repertoires in COVID-19. Study at large: COVID-19 samples collected from the United States, Italy and Spain covered acute and convalescent phases.

The J segment lost 4 bases and the V segment lost 0 bases, leaving 11 bases of the junction unmatched. CDR1 is LGHNA, CDR2 YSLEER, per germline. The CDR3 has 17 amino acids. Per the original data handling: By means of reference gene primer amplification, nucleated cell counts were estimated. Method: immunoSEQ multiplex PCR; TCRdb's copy keeps in-frame clones and lacks some. The V and J calls and clone size were taken over from that table, and D and trimming were inferred from the DNA. There are approximately 280,000 clones in the sample; approximately 85% occur only once, and roughly 5.3% lies in the top ten.

Sample: peripheral blood. The rearrangement uses TRBV4-3 and TRBJ1-2, with 7 bases identical to TRBD1. The receptor's source is a man aged 50-60 years with active or convalescent COVID-19. CDR3 coding DNA: TGCGCCAGCAGCCAAGATTACCGACCCGGGACAGTCTATGGCTACACCTTC. Its protein is CASSQDYRPGTVYGYTF.